This T cell receptor (beta chain) derives from a study of blood T cell repertoires in COVID-19. As for the study in general: COVID-19 samples, acute and convalescent, were from the United States, Italy and Spain. Sample material is recorded as cDNA or gDNA derived from T cells, B-cell-depleted T cells, or PBMCs.

Methods used by the authors: Estimates of nucleated cell counts were drawn from the amplification of reference gene primers. Produced via immunoSEQ multiplex PCR; TCRdb's table is partial and in-frame only. The V and J calls and clone size are taken from that table; D and trimming were inferred from the DNA. Of over 300,000 clones in the sample, 65% to 90% were seen once. V was trimmed by 5 bases and J by 0 bases, leaving 13 bases between them. Germline assignment: CDR1 SGHTA and CDR2 FQGNSA. The CDR3 is 15 amino acids. The clonotype was recovered from a human donor in a cohort sampled during active COVID-19. The J gene is TRBJ1-1, the V gene TRBV7-2; D is possibly TRBD1 (5 bases). Sequencing input: peripheral blood. CDR3 sequence reads: CASSPDSGMNTEAFF. DNA of the CDR3: TGTGCCAGCAGCCCCGACAGCGGGATGAACACTGAAGCTTTCTTT.